The T cell receptor (beta chain) under discussion was sequenced for a study of cytotoxic CD8 clonotypes in ibrutinib-treated CLL. General observations from the study: Circulating CD8+ T-cell counts were tracked by baseline clonality, which exceeded that of age-matched healthy donors.

Assay: immunoSEQ multiplex PCR; the TCRdb copy retains only in-frame clones and omits some. The sample records about 300,000 clones, 67% being singletons. This clone showed up just a few times. What it binds is unknown. The CDR3 sequence is 15 residues long. V was pared by 0 bases and J by 0 bases, with 7 bases between. Germline CDR1 reads SGHRS; CDR2 reads YFSETQ. The chain joins TRBV5-1 to TRBJ1-3; D might be TRBD1 (5 bases). The material was PBMCs, obtained after 36 months of ibrutinib treatment. This TCR was sampled from a human donor with chronic lymphocytic leukemia. DNA of the CDR3: TGCGCCAGCAGCTTGGACAGGAGCTCTGGAAACACCATATATTTT. Its translation is CASSLDRSSGNTIYF.